This TCR beta chain was sequenced in a study of blood T cell repertoires in COVID-19. The germline gives CDR1 SNHLY, CDR2 FYNNEI. V lost 6 bases and J lost 9; bases outside the gene matches: 10. This CDR3 contains 15 residues. Under the authors' procedure: For nucleated cells, counts were estimated from reference gene primer amplification. Repertoires were generated with immunoSEQ multiplex PCR, while TCRdb's copy carries only in-frame clones and drops some. Clone size and the V and J calls come from that table; the DNA yielded D and trimming. The sample contains over 250,000 clones, around 89% of which appear only once.

Input material: peripheral blood. This sequence originates from a woman aged 55-70 years with acute or convalescent COVID-19. The chain uses TRBV2 and TRBJ1-6; 8 nucleotides agree with TRBD1. The CDR3 spells CASRPDREPSSPLHF. The CDR3 DNA reads as TGTGCCAGCAGACCGGACAGGGAGCCCTCTTCACCCCTCCACTTT. The full variable domain, its missing parts supplied by reference TRBV2 and TRBJ1-6, is EPEVTQTPSHQVTQMGQEVILRCVPISNHLYFYWYRQILGQKVEFLVSFYNNEISEKSEIFDDQFSVERPDGSNFTLKIRSTKLEDSAMYFCASRPDREPSSPLHFGNGTRLTVT.